Below are 4 T cell receptor beta chains sequenced from a single sample in a study of tissue T cells after allogeneic stem cell transplantation. Sequenced by immunoSEQ multiplex PCR; TCRdb stores in-frame clones only, minus some. The data hold roughly 4,700 clones, with 30% to 45% observed a single time. Time point described: mouse harvest day 14 after allogeneic transplant. Each mouse received 10^7 T-cell-depleted marrow cells plus 10^6 splenic CD5+ T cells by tail vein. The sample comprised gut tissue. The receptors were sampled from a female BALB/c mouse given C57BL/6 T cells with graft-versus-host disease after an allogeneic hematopoietic cell transplant.

By share of the sample, this clone is medium-sized. Gene names are the mouse ones. The read stops 1 residue short of the end of the CDR3; the missing end is completed from the germline J gene. This chain uses TRBV19 with TRBJ1-2, with a possible D match to TRBD1 (6 bases). Trimming removed 3 bases at V and 0 bases at J, with 12 bases between. This CDR3 has 15 amino acids. The germline V gene has CDR1 FNHDT and CDR2 SITEND (reference sequence). Partial CDR3 DNA: TGTGCCAGCAGTAAACCGGGACAAACAAACTCCGACTACACC. This sequence encodes CASSKPGQTNSDYT. The full CDR3 protein reads CASSKPGQTNSDYTF.

This clone was seen only a few times. Gene names and germline refer to mouse. Read coverage stops 1 residue before the CDR3 terminus; the germline J gene supplies the remainder. The genes are TRBV3 and TRBJ1-5; no definite D call. V lost 4 bases and J 4 bases, leaving 5 bases between the germline ends. The germline V gene encodes CDR1 SNHLY and CDR2 FYNGKV (reference sequence). The CDR3 has 12 amino acids. CDR3 sequence: CASSSPNQAPLF. CDR3 DNA, as far as it was read: TGTGCCAGCAGCTCCCCAAACCAGGCTCCGCTT.

In the case of this clone: The genes are named according to mouse. The CDR3 extends 1 residue past the end of the read, so its final part is completed from the germline J gene. This chain connects TRBV26 to TRBJ1-4; weak D call: TRBD1 (5 bases). Trimming took off 2 bases at V and 4 bases at J, with 8 bases between the two ends. Looked up from germline, CDR1 is KGHPV and CDR2 is FQNQEV (reference sequence). This CDR3 region has 14 residues. The chain's CDR3 is CASSLGGNNERLFF. Incomplete CDR3 DNA: TGTGCCAGCAGTCTGGGGGGAAACAACGAAAGATTATTT.

Points on this clone: Gene names refer to mouse genes. The read falls 1 residue short of the CDR3 end, and the missing part is taken from the germline J gene. V and J are TRBV13-3 and TRBJ1-1; 7 bases match TRBD1. The CDR3 is 12 residues long. V lost 2 bases and J lost 9; bases outside the gene matches: 4. Looked up from germline, CDR1 is NNHDY and CDR2 is SYVADS. CDR3 DNA (partial): TGTGCCAGCAGTGACAGGGGGATAAAAGTCTTC. Translation: CASSDRGIKVF. The complete CDR3 sequence is CASSDRGIKVFF.